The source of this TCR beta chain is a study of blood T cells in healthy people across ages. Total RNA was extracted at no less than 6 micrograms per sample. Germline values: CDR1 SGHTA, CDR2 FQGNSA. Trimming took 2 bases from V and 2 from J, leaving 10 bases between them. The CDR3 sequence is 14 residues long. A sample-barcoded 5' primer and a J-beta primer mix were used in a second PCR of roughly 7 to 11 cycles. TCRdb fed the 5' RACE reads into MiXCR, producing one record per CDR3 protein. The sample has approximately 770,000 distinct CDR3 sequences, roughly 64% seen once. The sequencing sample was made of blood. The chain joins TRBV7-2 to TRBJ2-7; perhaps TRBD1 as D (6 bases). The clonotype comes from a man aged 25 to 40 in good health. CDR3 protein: CASSLQQGPYEQYF. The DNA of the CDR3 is TGTGCCAGCAGCTTACAACAGGGCCCCTACGAGCAGTACTTC.